This T cell receptor beta chain was documented in a study of shared clonotypes between healthy human individuals. The V gene's germline CDR1 is MNHEY and CDR2 SMNVEV (reference sequence). The CDR3 spans 14 residues. Trimming pared 5 bases from V and 9 bases from J, leaving 20 bases between. Here immunoSEQ multiplex PCR was the method, and the copy in TCRdb shows in-frame clones only, minus some. The profile covers some 800,000 clones, with approximately 92% appearing a single time and approximately 25% taken by the ten largest. Selected positively for CCR7 and CD45RO-negative, naive CD8 cells excluded terminally differentiated effector memory CD45RA+ cells.

What was sequenced was naive CD8+ T cells sorted from blood. This TCR derives from a man in his thirties or forties in good health. This chain connects TRBV27 to TRBJ2-7; D might be TRBD1 (7 bases). CDR3 DNA: TGTGCCAGCAGTCTCGGGGGACAGTTCCAAGGGCAGTACTTC. Its protein is CASSLGGQFQGQYF.